This T cell receptor beta chain was captured in a study of blood T cell repertoires in COVID-19. Those who participated ranged in age from about 18 to 89 years and resided in around 22 US areas. As to this clone: Its ends do not fully match the called genes, so a read error is possible.

Assay: immunoSEQ multiplex PCR; the TCRdb copy retains only in-frame clones and omits some. The sample shows about 160,000 clones, approximately 88% of them seen only once. The germline gives CDR1 SSHAT, CDR2 FNYEAQ (reference sequence). This CDR3 is 15 amino acids long. The receptor was derived from a woman aged 45-65 years who had recovered from COVID-19. Sequencing was performed on PBMCs or T cells enriched from blood (not recorded which). V is TRBV7-7 and J is TRBJ2-5; weak D call: TRBD2 (6 bases). The CDR3 is CASSLDAGRLETQYF. The DNA for the CDR3 is TGTGCTAGCAGCTTGGATGCGGGGCGTTTAGAGACCCAGTACTTC.